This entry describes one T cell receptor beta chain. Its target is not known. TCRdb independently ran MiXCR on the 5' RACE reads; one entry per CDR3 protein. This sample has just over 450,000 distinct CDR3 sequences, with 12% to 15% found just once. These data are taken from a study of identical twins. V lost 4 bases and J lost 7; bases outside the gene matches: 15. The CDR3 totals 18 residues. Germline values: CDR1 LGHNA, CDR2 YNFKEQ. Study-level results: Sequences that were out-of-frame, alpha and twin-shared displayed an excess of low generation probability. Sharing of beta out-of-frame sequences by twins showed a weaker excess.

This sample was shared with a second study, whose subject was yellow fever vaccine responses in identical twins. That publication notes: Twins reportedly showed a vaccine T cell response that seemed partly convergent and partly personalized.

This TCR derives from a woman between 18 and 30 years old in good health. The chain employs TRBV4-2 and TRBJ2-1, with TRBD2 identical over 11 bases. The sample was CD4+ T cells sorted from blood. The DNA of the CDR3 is TGTGCCAGCAGCCTCAGAGGGGGAGGTCTAGCGGGAGGTAATGAGCAGTTCTTC. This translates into CASSLRGGGLAGGNEQFF.